This T cell receptor beta chain was identified during a study of shared clonotypes between healthy human individuals. Regarding the study as a whole: Clonotype sharing across donors was expected to vary with sequencing depth. Larger richness was generally estimated for naive than memory subsets.

Germline-derived CDR1 and CDR2 are SGHAT and FQNNGV. The length of the CDR3 is 16 residues. Trimming shortened V by 1 base and J by 2 bases, and 15 bases separated the two germline ends. Regarding this clone: Its antigen remains unknown.

Replicate sorted-subset PCRs were loaded with around 220 ng DNA, roughly 33,000 T cell genomes. This table comes from immunoSEQ multiplex PCR, and its TCRdb copy is limited to in-frame clones, with some not included. The repertoire holds more than 600,000 clones, roughly 94% seen once, with approximately 25% in the top ten. Positive CCR7 selection of CD45RO-negative cells yielded the naive CD8 cells, and terminally differentiated effector memory CD45RA+ cells were excluded. The origin of this receptor is a man between 25 and 39 years old in good health. The chain has TRBV11-2 and TRBJ2-7; possibly TRBD1 for D (7 bases). Input material: naive CD8+ T cells sorted from blood. The CDR3 DNA is TGTGCCAGCAGCTTAGGGGCGGCAGGGGGGACCTACGAGCAGTACTTC. It translates to CASSLGAAGGTYEQYF.